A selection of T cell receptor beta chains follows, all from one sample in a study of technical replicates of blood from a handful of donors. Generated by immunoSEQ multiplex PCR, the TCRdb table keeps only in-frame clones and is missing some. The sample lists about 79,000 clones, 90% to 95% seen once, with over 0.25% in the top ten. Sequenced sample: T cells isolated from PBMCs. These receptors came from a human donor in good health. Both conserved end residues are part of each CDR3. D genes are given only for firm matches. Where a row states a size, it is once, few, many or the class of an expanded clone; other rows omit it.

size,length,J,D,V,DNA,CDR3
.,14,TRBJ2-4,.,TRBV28,TGTGCCAGCACAGGGGCCCTAGCCAAAAACATTCAGTACTTC,CASTGALAKNIQYF
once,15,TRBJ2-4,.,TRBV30,TGTGCCTGGAGTGTTGGGAGCATAGCCAAAAACATTCAGTACTTC,CAWSVGSIAKNIQYF
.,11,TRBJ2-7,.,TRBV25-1,TGTGCCAGCAGATACTGGTCCGAGCAGTACTTC,CASRYWSEQYF
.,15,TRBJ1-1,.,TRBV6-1,TGTGCCAGCAGTGTGACAGCCAACCCGAACACTGAAGCTTTCTTT,CASSVTANPNTEAFF
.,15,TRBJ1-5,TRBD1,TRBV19,TGTGCCAGTAGTATGGGGGGACAGGGCAATCAGCCCCAGCATTTT,CASSMGGQGNQPQHF
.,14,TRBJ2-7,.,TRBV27,TGTGCCAGCAGTTTCCGAGGGGGTGACTACGAGCAGTACTTC,CASSFRGGDYEQYF
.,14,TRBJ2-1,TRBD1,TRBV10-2,TGCGCCGGGGGTAAGGGGGCGGCCTACAATGAGCAGTTCTTC,CAGGKGAAYNEQFF
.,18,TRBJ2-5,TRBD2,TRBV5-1,TGCGCCAGCAGCTCTGAAGGGCTAGCGGGAGGGCGAGGGGAGACCCAGTACTTC,CASSSEGLAGGRGETQYF
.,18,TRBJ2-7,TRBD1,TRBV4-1,TGCGCCAGCAGCCAACTACAGCCTACAGGGGGCAGGACCTACGAGCAGTACTTC,CASSQLQPTGGRTYEQYF
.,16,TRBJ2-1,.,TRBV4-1,TGCGCCAGCAGCCAAGTACAGGGGAGGCTGGGGAATGAGCAGTTCTTC,CASSQVQGRLGNEQFF
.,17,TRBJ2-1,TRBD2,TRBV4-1,TGCGCCAGCAGCCATCCGGGACTAGCGGGAGTTTTGGATGAGCAGTTCTTC,CASSHPGLAGVLDEQFF
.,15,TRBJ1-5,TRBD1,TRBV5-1,TGCGCCAGCAGCTTGGGGGGACAGGGTAATCAGCCCCAGCATTTT,CASSLGGQGNQPQHF
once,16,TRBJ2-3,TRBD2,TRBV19,TGTGCCAGTAGTTCTCCCGGGACTAGCGGGGGCAATACGCAGTATTTT,CASSSPGTSGGNTQYF
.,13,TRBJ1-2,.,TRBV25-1,TGTGCCAGCAGCCAAGGGGTTTTCTATGGCTACACCTTC,CASSQGVFYGYTF
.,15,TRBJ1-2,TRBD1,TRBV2,TGTGCCAGCAGTGAAGCAACACAGGGGGCTTATGGCTACACCTTC,CASSEATQGAYGYTF
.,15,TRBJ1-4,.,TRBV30,TGTGCCTGGAGCCCGGGGGGGGGAACTAATGAAAAACTGTTTTTT,CAWSPGGGTNEKLFF
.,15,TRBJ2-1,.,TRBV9,TGTGCCAGCAGCGTAGATGGGCTCTCCTACAATGAGCAGTTCTTC,CASSVDGLSYNEQFF
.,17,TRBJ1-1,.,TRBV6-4,TGTGCCAGCAGCCCTAACTTCGGAGGACAGTTGAACACTGAAGCTTTCTTT,CASSPNFGGQLNTEAFF
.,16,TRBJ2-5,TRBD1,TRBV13,TGTGCCAGCAGCTCCTCTAACAGGGGGCGAGGGGAGACCCAGTACTTC,CASSSSNRGRGETQYF
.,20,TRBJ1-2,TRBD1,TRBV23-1,TGCGCCAGCAGTCAATACCCTCCCGGGACAGGGGATCACCAACGCGACGGCTACACCTTC,CASSQYPPGTGDHQRDGYTF
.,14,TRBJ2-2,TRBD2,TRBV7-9,TGTGCCACCCCGGCCCGGGGGGACACCGGGGAGCTGTTTTTT,CATPARGDTGELFF
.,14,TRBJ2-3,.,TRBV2,TGTGCCAGCAGCTCAGCGGGCTGGACAGATACGCAGTATTTT,CASSSAGWTDTQYF
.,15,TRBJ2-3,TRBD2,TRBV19,TGTGCCAGTAGGGGGCTAGCGGGAGCCACAGATACGCAGTATTTT,CASRGLAGATDTQYF
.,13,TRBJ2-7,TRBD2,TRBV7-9,TGTGCCAGCAACCGAGGGGAGGGCGGCGAGCAGTACTTC,CASNRGEGGEQYF
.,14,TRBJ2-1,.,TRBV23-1,TGCGCCAGCAGTCAAGGGAGTTGGGACAATGAGCAGTTCTTC,CASSQGSWDNEQFF
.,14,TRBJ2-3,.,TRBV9,TGTGCCAGCAGCGTATCTAGCGGCACAGATACGCAGTATTTT,CASSVSSGTDTQYF
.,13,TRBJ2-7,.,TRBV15,TGTGCCACCAGCCAAGAGAGGGCCCACGAGCAGTACTTC,CATSQERAHEQYF
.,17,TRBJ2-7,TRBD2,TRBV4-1,TGCGCCAGCAGCCAAGGGGCCTTAAGGACTAGCGGCTACGAGCAGTACTTC,CASSQGALRTSGYEQYF
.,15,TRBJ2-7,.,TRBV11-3,TGTGCCAGCAGCCTAGACCTCGGGACAATGTACGAGCAGTACTTC,CASSLDLGTMYEQYF
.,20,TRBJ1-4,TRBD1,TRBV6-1,TGTGCCAGCAGTGAAGCGCTTGGGAACAGGGGAATTTATCCTAATGAAAAACTGTTTTTT,CASSEALGNRGIYPNEKLFF
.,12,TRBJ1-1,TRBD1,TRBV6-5,TGTGCCAGCAGGAGGGGGCCTACTGAAGCTTTCTTT,CASRRGPTEAFF
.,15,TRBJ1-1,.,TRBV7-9,TGTGCCAGCAGCTTATACTGGACAGCCGGCGCTGAAGCTTTCTTT,CASSLYWTAGAEAFF
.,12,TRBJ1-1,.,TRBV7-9,TGTGCCAGCAGCTTCCGGAACACTGAAGCTTTCTTT,CASSFRNTEAFF
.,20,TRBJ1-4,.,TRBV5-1,TGCGCCAGCAGCTTGGAGGTGGCGGTCTATGGGGCTGCAACTAATGAAAAACTGTTTTTT,CASSLEVAVYGAATNEKLFF
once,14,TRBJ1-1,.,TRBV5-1,TGCGCCAGCAGCTTGAAGCAGGGAGGGCCTGAAGCTTTCTTT,CASSLKQGGPEAFF
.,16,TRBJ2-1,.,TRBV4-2,TGTGCCAGCAGCCAACCTGAGGTCCTGGGAGCCAATGAGCAGTTCTTC,CASSQPEVLGANEQFF
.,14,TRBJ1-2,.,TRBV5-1,TGCGCCAGCACACCGAGGCAGGGCGATGATGGCTACACCTTC,CASTPRQGDDGYTF
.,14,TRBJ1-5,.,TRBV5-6,TGTGCCAGCAGCCCCCCCAGGGAACGTCAGCCCCAGCATTTT,CASSPPRERQPQHF
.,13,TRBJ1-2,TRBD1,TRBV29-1,TGCAGCGTTAAACAGGGGGCGGGCTATGGCTACACCTTC,CSVKQGAGYGYTF
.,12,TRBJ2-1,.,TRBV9,TGTGCCAGCGGACAGAAGGGGAATGAGCAGTTCTTC,CASGQKGNEQFF